These 15 T cell receptor beta chains originate from one sample sequenced in a study of CD8 T cells in Susac syndrome. When the RNA was reverse transcribed, random hexamers were used with an input of roughly 0.45 to 1 ug. Each CDR3 protein gets one entry after TCRdb re-called the immunoSEQ multiplex PCR reads with MiXCR. The sample lists approximately 46,000 distinct CDR3 sequences; around 93% were seen once. The material sequenced was CD8+ T cells from PBMCs. These receptors all stem from a human donor in good health.

The rearrangement links TRBV29-1 to TRBJ2-2; tentative D call: TRBD1 (6 bases). V was clipped by 4 bases and J by 0 bases, with 12 bases between them. Germline V CDR1 and CDR2: SQVTM, ANQGSEA. The CDR3 extends over 15 amino acids. CDR3 bases: TGCAGCGTTGCAGGGGACCTCGCGAACACCGGGGAGCTGTTTTTT. Its translation: CSVAGDLANTGELFF.

V usage is TRBV6-2 or TRBV6-3 and J usage is TRBJ2-7; no definite D call. The CDR3 sequence is 12 residues long. V was clipped by 2 bases and J by 6 bases, with 8 bases between them. Germline V gene sequence: CDR1 MNHEY, CDR2 SVGEGT. CDR3 sequence (DNA): TGTGCCAGCAGTTACGGAGTGGTCGAGCAGTACTTC. This codes for CASSYGVVEQYF.

This chain connects TRBV18 to TRBJ2-3, with D possibly matching TRBD1 (6 bases). CDR3 length: 20 residues. Trimming pared 1 base from V and 4 bases from J, leaving 27 bases between. Germline V gene lookup returns CDR1 KGHSH and CDR2 LQKENI. CDR3 loop: CASSPLKFQGGSDVPDTQYF. CDR3 bases: TGTGCCAGCTCACCACTCAAATTCCAAGGGGGTAGTGACGTGCCAGATACGCAGTATTTT.

This chain links TRBV29-1 with TRBJ1-1; D not resolved. From germline, CDR1 is SQVTM and CDR2 ANQGSEA. This CDR3 has 15 amino acids. Trimming shortened V by 2 bases and J by 2 bases, and 15 bases separated the two germline ends. DNA of the CDR3: TGCAGCGTTGAACTAAACTCCGCATCTAACACTGAAGCTTTCTTT. Translating it yields CSVELNSASNTEAFF.

The J gene is TRBJ1-1, the V gene TRBV25-1; D possibly corresponds to TRBD1 (6 bases). CDR1 and CDR2 from the germline V gene are MGHDK and SYGVNS. The CDR3 totals 18 residues. With 2 bases removed from V and 0 bases from J, the gap between germline ends came to 19 bases. The CDR3 region is CASSEVRVDSYMNTEAFF. The DNA for the CDR3 is TGTGCCAGCAGTGAAGTACGGGTGGACAGCTACATGAACACTGAAGCTTTCTTT.

The chain combines TRBV15 with TRBJ2-3; the D is unclear. Germline V CDR1 and CDR2: LNHNV, YYDKDF (reference sequence). Trimming removed 0 bases from V and 12 bases from J, with 10 bases in between. CDR3 size: 12 residues. DNA for the CDR3: TGTGCCACCAGCAGAGAAGGCGTGGTTCAGTATTTT. Translated: CATSREGVVQYF.

CDR3 protein: CASSEGLEETQYF. CDR3 coding DNA: TGTGCCAGCAGCGAGGGACTAGAAGAGACCCAGTACTTC. V is TRBV7-9 and J is TRBJ2-5; the match to TRBD2 covers 8 bases. CDR3 length: 13 amino acids. CDR1 is SEHNR and CDR2 is FQNEAQ in the germline V gene (reference sequence). The V gene end was trimmed by 5 bases and the J gene end by 3 bases; junction bases not matched to a gene: 2.

The rearrangement links TRBV23-1 to TRBJ2-3; a possible D gene is TRBD2 (6 bases). TRBV23-1 is filed as an ORF, its function uncertain. V shed 3 bases and J shed 0 bases, with 13 bases lying between them. This CDR3 region has 16 residues. CDR3 in DNA: TGCGCCAGCAGTCACCTACTAGCTGAGAGCACAGATACGCAGTATTTT. This gives the protein CASSHLLAESTDTQYF.

This chain uses TRBV7-6 with TRBJ2-1; 13 nucleotides align to TRBD2. The CDR3 totals 15 residues. Germline V gives CDR1 SGHVS, CDR2 FNYEAQ. V trimming: 4 bases; J trimming: 8 bases; junction bases outside the gene matches: 5. In nucleotides, the CDR3 is TGTGCCAGCAGCTGGACTAGCGGGAGTTACGATGAGCAGTTCTTC. As protein: CASSWTSGSYDEQFF.

The chain has TRBV2 and TRBJ2-3; 12 bases are a match to TRBD1. The CDR3 runs 15 residues. Looked up from germline, CDR1 is SNHLY and CDR2 is FYNNEI. V trimming: 5 bases; J trimming: 3 bases; junction bases outside the gene matches: 3. CDR3 amino acids: CASSRDRGRTDTQYF. The CDR3 nucleotides are TGTGCCAGCAGTCGGGACAGGGGGCGGACAGATACGCAGTATTTT.

In this sample, this clonotype turned up once. This sequence joins TRBV20-1 and TRBJ2-7, with D possibly matching TRBD2 (5 bases). The CDR3 spans 17 residues. Germline V gives CDR1 DFQATT, CDR2 SNEGSKA (reference sequence). The germline V and J ends were trimmed by 0 bases and 2 bases, with 20 bases remaining between them. DNA for the CDR3: TGCAGTGCTAGAGATAGCGTGTCGGCACTAACCCCCTACGAGCAGTACTTC. Protein sequence: CSARDSVSALTPYEQYF.

The chain's CDR3 is CASRDPRGLGYEQYF. CDR3 DNA sequence: TGTGCCAGCAGAGACCCCCGAGGATTGGGCTACGAGCAGTACTTC. The chain carries TRBV27 and TRBJ2-7; unclear D gene. The CDR3 loop spans 15 amino acids. CDR1 and CDR2 (germline): MNHEY, SMNVEV (reference sequence). The ends were cut back, 6 bases at V and 3 bases at J, with 18 bases in the middle.

The chain carries TRBV2 and TRBJ1-2; D ambiguous. Between the trimmed V and J ends, which lost 10 bases and 4 bases, there was a span of 16 bases. The CDR3 consists of 13 residues. The germline V gene has CDR1 SNHLY and CDR2 FYNNEI. The CDR3 spells CANPQPPPYGYTF. The CDR3 DNA follows: TGTGCCAACCCACAGCCTCCACCCTATGGCTACACCTTC.

This clonotype was counted a few times. CDR3 residues: CASSWDRGDNEQFF. Written as DNA, the CDR3 is TGTGCCAGCAGTTGGGACAGGGGAGACAATGAGCAGTTCTTC. The chain recombines TRBV12-3 or TRBV12-4 with TRBJ2-1, with 10 bases lining up with TRBD1. V shed 4 bases, J shed 5 bases, and the junction held 2 bases outside the gene matches. The CDR3 is 14 residues long.

The J gene is TRBJ2-1, the V gene TRBV7-9, with 8 bases aligning to TRBD2. Germline V gene lookup returns CDR1 SEHNR and CDR2 FQNEAQ (reference sequence). This CDR3 has 13 residues. The trim removed 5 bases at V and 8 bases at J, leaving 5 bases unmatched. CDR3 coding DNA: TGTGCCAGCAGCGAGGGACTAGACGATGAGCAGTTCTTC. It encodes CASSEGLDDEQFF.